A single sample gave rise to the 7 T cell receptor beta chains below, sequenced in a study of T cell responses to AZD1222 COVID-19 vaccine. Repertoires were generated with immunoSEQ multiplex PCR, while TCRdb's copy carries only in-frame clones and drops some. Altogether more than 60,000 clones are present, 83% being singletons, with the ten largest covering about 1.3%. Here the sequenced sample was peripheral blood, taken 28 days after the second AZD1222 dose. The origin of the receptors is an adult who received the AZD1222 COVID-19 vaccine.

V usage is TRBV7-2 and J usage is TRBJ2-1; a possible D gene is TRBD2 (6 bases). The CDR3 spans 14 residues. V was shortened by 3 bases and J by 4 bases, with 10 bases between the two germline ends. Germline V lookup: CDR1 SGHTA, CDR2 FQGNSA. This CDR3 is CASSLGGGYNEQFF. The CDR3 DNA is TGTGCCAGCAGCTTGGGAGGAGGGTACAATGAGCAGTTCTTC.

The rearrangement links TRBV7-3 to TRBJ2-7; perhaps D is TRBD1 or TRBD2 (5 bases each). Trimming stripped 5 bases from V and 6 bases from J, with 11 bases between. Germline V gene lookup returns CDR1 SGHTA and CDR2 FQGTGA. The CDR3 is made up of 12 amino acids. CDR3 sequence: CASSGDGGEQYF. CDR3 DNA: TGTGCCAGCAGCGGGGACGGTGGCGAGCAGTACTTC.

This clone was observed a few times. This chain joins TRBV3-1 (or the pseudogene TRBV3-2) and TRBJ1-1; D is uncertain. V gave up 5 bases and J gave up 8 bases, with 12 bases separating them. This CDR3 comprises 12 residues. Germline CDR1 is LGHDT and CDR2 is YNNKEL (reference sequence). The CDR3 spells CASSVRRTEAFF. The CDR3 DNA reads TGTGCCAGCAGCGTCAGGCGGACCGAAGCTTTCTTT.

The rearrangement links TRBV6-2 or TRBV6-3 to TRBJ2-7; TRBD2 is a possible D gene (6 bases). CDR1 and CDR2 (germline): MNHEY, SVGEGT. The CDR3 consists of 16 residues. Deletions cut 0 bases from V and 0 bases from J, with 12 bases between. The CDR3 loop reads CASSYSGSGYSYEQYF. CDR3 coding DNA: TGTGCCAGCAGTTACTCGGGTAGCGGATACTCCTACGAGCAGTACTTC.

The chain employs TRBV2 and TRBJ2-1; 7 bases align to TRBD2. The germline gives CDR1 SNHLY, CDR2 FYNNEI. V lost 3 bases to trimming and J lost 2 bases; unmatched junction nucleotides: 4. The CDR3 runs 15 residues. Here the CDR3 DNA reads TGTGCCAGCAGTGAGGGGGGAGGGCCCTACAATGAGCAGTTCTTC. It is translated as CASSEGGGPYNEQFF.

The CDR3 bases are TGTGCCAGCTCATCCGACAAGAACCTTGAAGCTTTCTTT. Translating gives CASSSDKNLEAFF. The chain couples TRBV18 to TRBJ1-1, with D hard to call. Trimming shortened V by 5 bases and J by 7 bases, and 14 bases separated the two germline ends. Germline V gene sequence: CDR1 KGHSH, CDR2 LQKENI. The CDR3 has 13 residues.

The rearrangement uses TRBV12-3 or TRBV12-4 and TRBJ2-7; 9 bases map to TRBD2. This CDR3 comprises 13 residues. J lost 7 bases, V lost 7 bases, and 8 bases had no gene match. The CDR3, as DNA: TGTGCCAGCACCCCGACTAGCGGAGGAGAGCAGTACTTC. It translates to CASTPTSGGEQYF.